These 4 T cell receptor beta chains were all obtained from the same sample, sequenced in a study of T-cell memory formation after mild COVID-19. A single record per CDR3 protein comes from TCRdb applying MiXCR to the 5' RACE reads. The sample lists roughly 40,000 distinct CDR3 sequences; roughly 7% were seen once. Sample: PBMCs or a T cell subset sorted from them (not recorded which). These TCRs come from an adult who had mild COVID-19 (a few samples of this study predate the infection). Cell type and time point are not known.

This clonotype was picked up many times. The chain combines TRBV5-1 with TRBJ1-1; a possible D gene is TRBD1 (6 bases). The ends were cut back, 4 bases at V and 8 bases at J, with 15 bases in the middle. The V gene's germline CDR1 is SGHRS and CDR2 YFSETQ. This CDR3 is 13 amino acids long. CDR3 coding DNA: TGCGCCAGCAGCACCGGACAGCGGATGGAAGCTTTCTTT. The encoded protein is CASSTGQRMEAFF.

The chain is built from TRBV5-6 and TRBJ1-2; D remains unclear. The CDR3 contains 15 residues. CDR1 SGHDT and CDR2 YYEEEE come from the germline V gene. Trimming left V 3 bases short and J 4 bases short, with 16 bases between. CDR3 nucleotide sequence: TGTGCCAGCAGCTCCCCGGGGTCCGTTCTCTATGGCTACACCTTC. Encoded protein: CASSSPGSVLYGYTF.

This clonotype appeared a few times. The rearrangement joins TRBV19 to TRBJ2-7; the match to TRBD1 covers 7 bases. Per the germline V gene, CDR1 is LNHDA and CDR2 is SQIVND (reference sequence). The CDR3 has 14 residues. J was trimmed by 3 bases and V by 8 bases; bases with no gene match: 10. CDR3 residues: CASAPGQRNYEQYF. CDR3 DNA sequence: TGTGCCAGTGCGCCGGGACAGCGAAACTACGAGCAGTACTTC.

The J gene is TRBJ1-1, the V gene TRBV5-1, with TRBD1 matching over 9 bases. CDR3 length: 19 amino acids. Unmatched junction bases numbered 16, after V lost 4 bases and J lost 0 bases. Germline V lookup: CDR1 SGHRS, CDR2 YFSETQ. CDR3: CASSRVPGTGSNMNTEAFF. The CDR3, as DNA: TGCGCCAGCAGCCGTGTCCCCGGGACAGGGAGTAACATGAACACTGAAGCTTTCTTT.